A selection of T cell receptor beta chains follows, all from one sample in a study of T cell repertoires in cytomegalovirus infection. TCRdb reprocessed the reads via MiXCR and lists one record per CDR3 protein. The sample lists around 900,000 distinct CDR3 sequences, 31% occurring once. The antigens of these receptors remain unknown. Sequenced here: cultured CD8+ T cells from PBMCs, sampled from culture after CMV antigen stimulation. Receptor source: a human donor in good health (CMV status not recorded). Some clones in this sample may be carry-over from other donors' samples. CDR3s include the opening cysteine and the closing phenylalanine or tryptophan. A D gene is named only where the DNA matches it firmly. Some rows mark clone size as missing; the rest say once, few, many or name a class of expanded clone.

>.|.|14|TRBV28|TRBJ2-7
CASSARGETYEQYF
TGTGCCAGCAGTGCAAGGGGCGAGACCTACGAGCAGTACTTC
>.|many|18|TRBV7-6|TRBJ2-3
CASSLTIGGRLDTDTQYF
TGTGCCAGCAGCTTAACCATCGGGGGGCGACTAGACACAGATACGCAGTATTTT
>.|many|15|TRBV7-2|TRBJ2-3
CASSLKGAPGGTQYF
TGTGCCAGCAGCTTGAAAGGGGCCCCCGGGGGTACGCAGTATTTT
>TRBD1|few|16|TRBV6-2/TRBV6-3|TRBJ2-1
CASRSPGTGLYNEQFF
TGTGCCAGCAGATCCCCAGGGACAGGGCTCTACAATGAGCAGTTCTTC
>.|few|14|TRBV12-3/TRBV12-4|TRBJ1-2
CASKGPGTVYGYTF
TGTGCCAGCAAGGGACCCGGGACTGTCTATGGCTACACCTTC
>.|few|15|TRBV4-1|TRBJ1-5
CASSQEEGGPDPQHF
TGCGCCAGCAGCCAAGAGGAGGGGGGGCCAGATCCCCAGCATTTT
>.|.|18|TRBV28|TRBJ1-5
CASSILTGDTYSNQPQHF
TGTGCCAGCAGTATTCTGACAGGTGATACCTATAGCAATCAGCCCCAGCATTTT
>.|.|17|TRBV27|TRBJ1-2
CASSPPGGVQANYGYTF
TGTGCCAGCAGTCCCCCTGGGGGGGTCCAGGCTAACTATGGCTACACCTTC
>.|few|15|TRBV2|TRBJ2-7
CASSPIGGGNDEQYF
TGTGCCAGCAGCCCTATAGGGGGGGGCAACGACGAGCAGTACTTC
>TRBD1|.|16|TRBV25-1|TRBJ2-3
CASSEGQGAFTDTQYF
TGTGCCAGCAGTGAGGGGCAGGGGGCCTTCACAGATACGCAGTATTTT
>TRBD1|few|16|TRBV29-1|TRBJ1-2
CSVEDPGQGLRYGYTF
TGCAGCGTTGAAGACCCCGGACAGGGTCTGCGTTATGGCTACACCTTC
>.|many|13|TRBV7-6|TRBJ2-7
CASSAGQHYEQYF
TGTGCCAGCAGCGCGGGACAGCACTACGAGCAGTACTTC
>.|.|15|TRBV4-1|TRBJ1-6
CASSKVGDHYSPLHF
TGCGCCAGCAGCAAAGTGGGGGATCACTATTCACCCCTCCACTTT
>.|.|14|TRBV19|TRBJ1-1
CASSIAVGSTEAFF
TGTGCCAGTAGTATTGCAGTGGGGAGCACTGAAGCTTTCTTT
>TRBD1|.|14|TRBV19|TRBJ2-1
CASIPGTGDNEQFF
TGTGCCAGTATTCCCGGGACAGGGGATAATGAGCAGTTCTTC
>TRBD2|.|15|TRBV20-1|TRBJ2-2
CSALGLADNTGELFF
TGCAGTGCTCTGGGACTAGCGGATAACACCGGGGAGCTGTTTTTT
>.|few|15|TRBV4-3|TRBJ1-1
CASSQDRRGWTEAFF
TGCGCCAGCAGCCAAGATAGAAGGGGTTGGACTGAAGCTTTCTTT
>TRBD2|once|15|TRBV6-5|TRBJ2-7
CASREVGRASGEQYF
TGTGCCAGCAGAGAGGTGGGGAGGGCCTCTGGGGAGCAGTACTTC
>.|.|17|TRBV6-2/TRBV6-3|TRBJ1-2
CASSYLGQTLSNYGYTF
TGTGCCAGCAGTTACCTCGGACAGACTTTATCTAACTATGGCTACACCTTC
>.|.|12|TRBV13|TRBJ2-1
CASSPTDTEQFF
TGTGCCAGCAGCCCGACAGATACTGAGCAGTTCTTC
>TRBD1|.|17|TRBV11-2|TRBJ2-5
CASSLTRTGVSQETQYF
TGTGCCAGCAGCTTAACTCGGACAGGGGTCTCCCAAGAGACCCAGTACTTC
>.|few|13|TRBV7-9|TRBJ1-4
CATSGGTNEKLFF
TGTGCCACCTCGGGAGGCACTAATGAAAAACTGTTTTTT
>TRBD1|few|14|TRBV12-3/TRBV12-4|TRBJ2-5
CASRVNRGSETQYF
TGTGCCAGCAGGGTTAACAGGGGGTCGGAGACCCAGTACTTC
>TRBD1|.|15|TRBV6-1|TRBJ2-5
CASSHPGQGFVTQYF
TGTGCCAGCAGTCATCCGGGACAGGGTTTTGTGACCCAGTACTTC
>.|.|12|TRBV12-3/TRBV12-4|TRBJ1-6
CANRPANSPLHF
TGTGCCAACAGGCCTGCGAATTCACCCCTCCACTTT
>.|few|15|TRBV4-3|TRBJ2-3
CASSLKSRGTDTQYF
TGCGCCAGCAGCCTAAAAAGCCGCGGCACAGATACGCAGTATTTT
>.|.|17|TRBV5-1|TRBJ1-1
CASSLGTGAGTNTEAFF
TGCGCCAGCAGCTTGGGTACCGGGGCGGGAACCAACACTGAAGCTTTCTTT
>.|.|14|TRBV6-5|TRBJ1-3
CASGGTGGGNTIYF
TGTGCCAGCGGGGGGACCGGAGGAGGAAACACCATATATTTT
>TRBD1|.|17|TRBV27|TRBJ1-2
CASSSRDRGSTGYGYTF
TGTGCCAGCAGTTCAAGGGACAGGGGGTCTACCGGGTATGGCTACACCTTC
>.|.|13|TRBV19|TRBJ2-7
CASSMGLFYEQYF
TGTGCCAGTAGTATGGGTCTGTTCTACGAGCAGTACTTC
>TRBD1|once|15|TRBV2|TRBJ1-6
CASKGQSSYNSPLHF
TGTGCCAGTAAGGGACAGAGCTCCTATAATTCACCCCTCCACTTT
>.|.|15|TRBV12-3/TRBV12-4|TRBJ1-1
CASSEAVQGDTEAFF
TGTGCCAGCAGTGAGGCAGTACAAGGAGACACTGAAGCTTTCTTT
>TRBD1|.|15|TRBV15|TRBJ2-7
CATSRSGQSSYEQYF
TGTGCCACCAGCAGATCGGGACAGAGCTCCTACGAGCAGTACTTC
>.|few|15|TRBV6-6|TRBJ1-1
CASSYSKSAAAEAFF
TGTGCCAGCAGTTACTCGAAGTCCGCGGCCGCTGAAGCTTTCTTT
>.|few|16|TRBV20-1|TRBJ2-6
CSASRGLPSGANVLTF
TGCAGTGCTAGCCGGGGTCTCCCCTCTGGGGCCAACGTCCTGACTTTC
>.|few|15|TRBV5-4|TRBJ2-1
CASSLAAGVMNEQFF
TGTGCCAGCAGCTTGGCGGCAGGGGTTATGAATGAGCAGTTCTTC
>.|few|18|TRBV24-1|TRBJ2-6
CATSALGTGQAGANVLTF
TGTGCCACCAGTGCCTTGGGAACGGGTCAGGCTGGGGCCAACGTCCTGACTTTC
>.|.|16|TRBV7-6|TRBJ1-4
CASSLDPPGSGEKLFF
TGTGCCAGCAGCTTAGATCCCCCCGGGTCCGGAGAAAAACTGTTTTTT
>.|.|14|TRBV7-4|TRBJ2-2
CASTGQGSTGELFF
TGTGCCAGCACCGGGCAGGGGAGCACCGGGGAGCTGTTTTTT
>.|few|16|TRBV4-1|TRBJ1-2
CASSPTDSHINYGYTF
TGCGCCAGCAGCCCAACGGACAGCCACATCAACTATGGCTACACCTTC
>TRBD2|few|18|TRBV6-5|TRBJ2-2
CASSYTLLSGGVTGELFF
TGTGCCAGCAGTTACACCTTACTGAGCGGGGGGGTTACCGGGGAGCTGTTTTTT
>.|.|16|TRBV14|TRBJ2-2
CASTHGQTLNTGELFF
TGTGCCAGCACCCACGGACAAACTCTGAACACCGGGGAGCTGTTTTTT
>.|many|17|TRBV10-3|TRBJ2-2
CAISESRVNWNTGELFF
TGTGCCATCAGTGAGTCAAGAGTAAACTGGAACACCGGGGAGCTGTTTTTT
>.|few|11|TRBV15|TRBJ1-2
CATSMGYGYTF
TGTGCCACCAGCATGGGCTATGGCTACACCTTC
>.|many|10|TRBV25-1|TRBJ2-5
CASSGETQYF
TGTGCCAGCAGCGGAGAGACCCAGTACTTC
>.|.|13|TRBV10-3|TRBJ1-1
CAHRGEGLGEAFF
TGTGCCCACCGTGGGGAGGGATTGGGTGAAGCTTTCTTT
>TRBD2|many|15|TRBV27|TRBJ2-1
CASSFSGGAYNEQFF
TGTGCCAGCAGCTTTAGCGGGGGGGCCTACAATGAGCAGTTCTTC
>TRBD1|few|17|TRBV19|TRBJ1-2
CASSTLTRDREAYGYTF
TGTGCCAGTAGTACTCTAACCCGGGACAGGGAGGCCTATGGCTACACCTTC
>TRBD1|.|11|TRBV7-8|TRBJ2-7
CASSLGRDRIF
TGTGCCAGCAGCTTAGGACGGGACAGGATTTTC
>.|.|14|TRBV7-2|TRBJ1-4
CASSGRGFNEKLFF
TGTGCCAGCAGCGGACGGGGGTTTAATGAAAAACTGTTTTTT
>.|few|16|TRBV12-3/TRBV12-4|TRBJ2-2
CASSFVREMNTGELFF
TGTGCCAGCAGTTTTGTCAGGGAAATGAACACCGGGGAGCTGTTTTTT
>.|few|16|TRBV11-1|TRBJ1-1
CASSLLARNPADEAFF
TGTGCCAGCAGCTTATTGGCCAGAAACCCGGCCGATGAAGCTTTCTTT
>.|.|13|TRBV10-3|TRBJ1-6
CAISDVRSSPLHF
TGTGCCATCAGTGATGTCCGAAGTTCACCCCTCCACTTT
>TRBD2|.|14|TRBV2|TRBJ2-7
CASRLSGGFSEQYF
TGTGCCAGCAGGCTTAGCGGGGGATTCTCCGAGCAGTACTTC
>TRBD1|.|17|TRBV27|TRBJ1-5
CASSLSGTDYSNQPQHF
TGTGCCAGCAGTTTATCGGGGACAGACTATAGCAATCAGCCCCAGCATTTT